The present T cell receptor (delta chain) was sequenced within a study of gamma-delta chains in newborns, infants, children (dated 2019 in TCRdb). Notes on the research overall: According to the title of the study, polyclonal expansion of innate gammadelta T cells immediately after birth is driven by microbial exposure. The study investigated how microbial exposure shaped innate gammadelta T cell populations in human newborns immediately after birth.

The CDR3 starts with the cysteine, ends with the phenylalanine, and has 23 residues. Only the CDR3 region is kept as DNA, spanning 69 bases read in frame from base 1. The germline V end is reduced by 0 bases and the J end by 10 bases; junction bases left unmatched: 30. CDR1 and CDR2, per the germline V gene, are TSWWSYY and QGS. The run used an Illumina MiSeq. Clone calls in TCRdb were regenerated from the public reads with CATT, after which identical DNA sequences shared one row. This sample comprises about 8,300 delta-chain clones, around 1.6% of them detected only once. The ten largest clonotypes hold roughly 8.5% of the sample. This clone was seen only a few times. Which antigen it targets is not known. A much larger clone lies one base from this, so it may be a read error.

The TCR sequence derives from a child who was a newborn, infant or young child, either healthy, febrile or measles-vaccinated (not recorded which). The chain was built from TRDV1 and TRDJ1, and TRDD3 matches 12 of the central bases. The specimen was blood. The CDR3 region reads CALGELFTVFLPHEAGGYARLIF. The DNA is TGTGCTCTTGGGGAACTATTTACGGTCTTCCTACCCCATGAAGCTGGGGGATACGCTAGACTCATCTTT.